The clone carrying this T cell receptor (beta chain) was detected only a few times. What it binds is unknown. The data were taken from a study of cytomegalovirus exposure and HLA in healthy donors. The study's findings and limits: It was reported that TCR beta sequences correctly inferred the HLA-A and HLA-B alleles for most subjects.

Healthy individuals who donated bone marrow served as the donors. The CDR3 runs 14 residues. Trimming removed 6 bases from V and 2 bases from J, with 11 bases in between. From germline, CDR1 is MNHEY and CDR2 SMNVEV (reference sequence). 60 Vbeta and 13 Jbeta primers were used in PCR. Assay used: immunoSEQ multiplex PCR; TCRdb lists only in-frame clones, some missing. The profile covers 200,000 to 300,000 clones, with roughly four fifths appearing a single time and 1.5% to 2.5% taken by the ten largest. The genes are TRBV27 and TRBJ1-5; possibly TRBD1 for D (5 bases). The sample consisted of PBMCs. This sequence originates from a woman between 35 and 50 years old in good health and CMV-seropositive. The CDR3 here is CASRVRAGNQPQHF. CDR3 sequence (DNA): TGTGCCAGCAGGGTCAGGGCAGGCAATCAGCCCCAGCATTTT.